The 22 T cell receptor beta chains presented below share a single source sample, sequenced in a study of monozygotic twins with inflammatory bowel disease. TCRdb re-called the 5' RACE reads and catalogs CDR3 proteins one per entry, DNA excluded. The sample totals approximately 300,000 distinct CDR3 sequences. The material sequenced was blood. These receptors were collected from a human donor with ulcerative colitis or Crohn's disease, or a healthy co-twin of an affected twin (not recorded which).

This chain links TRBV12-3 or TRBV12-4 with TRBJ2-7. The length of the CDR3 is 13 residues. CDR3 protein: CASSFFGQNEQYF.

The chain joins TRBV28 to TRBJ2-7; TCRdb returns TRBD2, unconfirmable since there is no DNA. Germline V lookup: CDR1 MDHEN, CDR2 SYDVKM. This CDR3 contains 15 residues. CDR3 protein: CASSPWTSVGREQYF.

CDR3 in amino acids: CAISDFRYEQYF. This chain links TRBV10-3 with TRBJ2-7. Germline CDR1 is ENHRY and CDR2 is SYGVKD. The CDR3 spans 12 residues.

The chain recombines TRBV18 with TRBJ2-1; the D gene TCRdb calls, TRBD1, cannot be checked with no DNA. The CDR3 runs to 13 residues. Per germline, CDR1 KGHSH and CDR2 LQKENI. CDR3 residues: CASSVGRNNEQFF.

CDR3 sequence reads: CSARGVAGSYNEQFF. The V call is TRBV20-1, the J call TRBJ2-1; TCRdb designates TRBD2, a call that cannot be tested without DNA. Germline V gene sequence: CDR1 DFQATT, CDR2 SNEGSKA (reference sequence). This CDR3 region has 15 residues.

The CDR3 is CSAGTGTQNEKLFF. This rearrangement joins TRBV20-1 to TRBJ1-4; absent DNA, TCRdb's TRBD1 call cannot be checked. From germline, CDR1 is DFQATT and CDR2 SNEGSKA (reference sequence). The CDR3 has 14 residues.

V usage is TRBV23-1 and J usage is TRBJ2-1; TCRdb designates TRBD2, a call that cannot be tested without DNA. TRBV23-1 is annotated as an ORF whose role is uncertain. This CDR3 comprises 20 residues. This chain's CDR3 is CASSLPCQGILAGDYNEQFF.

The gene calls are TRBV12-3 or TRBV12-4 and TRBJ2-7; TCRdb outputs TRBD1, but without DNA this stays unchecked. The CDR3 extends over 14 amino acids. CDR3 loop: CASSFGAPSYEQYF.

The V and J genes are TRBV7-6 and TRBJ1-3; the TCRdb D gene call, TRBD1, has no DNA to confirm it. The length of the CDR3 is 17 residues. CDR1 SGHVS and CDR2 FNYEAQ come from the germline V gene. CDR3 protein: CASSRNEGQGPGNTIYF. Supplemented by reference TRBV7-6 and TRBJ1-3, the full variable domain reads GAGVSQSPRYKVTKRGQDVALRCDPISGHVSLYWYRQALGQGPEFLTYFNYEAQQDKSGLPNDRFSAERPEGSISTLTIQRTEQRDSAMYRCASSRNEGQGPGNTIYFGEGSWLTVV.

The chain combines TRBV12-5 with TRBJ2-7. There are 15 residues in the CDR3. Looked up from germline, CDR1 is LGHNT and CDR2 is FRNRAP. CDR3 region: CASGLAWPSSYEQYF.

The chain combines TRBV5-1 with TRBJ2-2. This CDR3 is 14 amino acids long. CDR1 and CDR2 (germline): SGHRS, YFSETQ. CDR3 in amino acids: CASQPNKNTGELFF.

The chain is built from TRBV7-9 and TRBJ1-5. CDR3 length: 17 amino acids. Germline CDR1 SEHNR, CDR2 FQNEAQ (reference sequence). The CDR3 region is CASSLAGSGYSNQPQHF. Together with reference TRBV7-9 and TRBJ1-5, the CDR3 gives the full variable domain: DTGVSQNPRHKITKRGQNVTFRCDPISEHNRLYWYRQTLGQGPEFLTYFQNEAQLEKSRLLSDRFSAERPKGSFSTLEIQRTEQGDSAMYLCASSLAGSGYSNQPQHFGDGTRLSIL.

V and J are TRBV5-1 and TRBJ2-7; absent DNA, TCRdb's TRBD1 call cannot be checked. The CDR3 has 14 amino acids. Germline CDR1 is SGHRS and CDR2 is YFSETQ. CDR3 loop: CASSYQQGAREQYF.

The chain links TRBV5-5 to TRBJ2-3. The CDR3 extends over 13 amino acids. CDR1 and CDR2 (germline): SGHKS, YYEKEE (reference sequence). The CDR3 is CASSSAPSTAQYF. Complete variable domain (other parts from reference TRBV5-5 and TRBJ2-3): DAGVTQSPTHLIKTRGQQVTLRCSPISGHKSVSWYQQVLGQGPQFIFQYYEKEERGRGNFPDRFSARQFPNYSSELNVNALLLGDSALYLCASSSAPSTAQYFGPGTRLTVL.

V usage is TRBV30 and J usage is TRBJ2-7. The CDR3 is made up of 12 amino acids. From germline, CDR1 is GTSNPN and CDR2 SVGIG (reference sequence). CDR3 region: CAWSVLEYEQYF.

J is TRBJ2-7 and V is TRBV7-9. CDR1 is SEHNR and CDR2 is FQNEAQ in the germline V gene (reference sequence). The CDR3 spans 14 residues. CDR3 sequence reads: CASSPTGALHEQYF.

The genes are TRBV29-1 and TRBJ2-7. Germline CDR1 is SQVTM and CDR2 is ANQGSEA. This CDR3 is built from 11 residues. CDR3 residues: CSVVQIYEQYF.

The chain recombines TRBV10-3 with TRBJ1-2; checking the TCRdb D call of TRBD1 is not possible without DNA. CDR1 ENHRY and CDR2 SYGVKD come from the germline V gene. The CDR3 is 16 amino acids. CDR3 residues: CAISEPTGGRRYGYTF.

J is TRBJ1-5 and V is TRBV12-3 or TRBV12-4; lacking DNA, the TRBD1 call made by TCRdb goes unchecked. The length of the CDR3 is 15 residues. The CDR3 reads CASSSFSGAGQPQHF.

The chain combines TRBV5-1 with TRBJ2-5; TCRdb reports TRBD1, a call that lacks DNA to check it against. The CDR3 length is 15 residues. The germline gives CDR1 SGHRS, CDR2 YFSETQ. CDR3: CASNPGGLARETQYF.

The rearrangement links TRBV4-3 to TRBJ1-2; there is no DNA to check the TCRdb D call of TRBD1. The CDR3 extends over 15 amino acids. Germline V CDR1 and CDR2: LGHNA, YSLEER. CDR3 protein: CASSQDEQGRGGYTF.

J is TRBJ1-1 and V is TRBV4-2; TCRdb's D call, TRBD1, is unchecked because there is no DNA. The germline CDR1 and CDR2 sequences are LGHNA and YNFKEQ. The CDR3 contains 17 residues. CDR3 region: CASSLRWHRSMNTEAFF.